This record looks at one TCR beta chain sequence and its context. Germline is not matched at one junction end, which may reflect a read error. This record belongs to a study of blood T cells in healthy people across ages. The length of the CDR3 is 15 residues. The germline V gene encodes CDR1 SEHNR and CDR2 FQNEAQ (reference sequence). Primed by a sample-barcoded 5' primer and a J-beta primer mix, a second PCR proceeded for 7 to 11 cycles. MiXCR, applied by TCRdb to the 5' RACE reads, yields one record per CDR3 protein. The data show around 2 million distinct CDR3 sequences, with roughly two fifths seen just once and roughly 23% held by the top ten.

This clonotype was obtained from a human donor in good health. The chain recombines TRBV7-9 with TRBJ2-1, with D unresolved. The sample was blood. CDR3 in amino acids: CVSSYQKVADGEQFF. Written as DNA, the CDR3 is TGTGTCAGCAGTTACCAGAAGGTAGCCGACGGCGAGCAGTTCTTC.